This TCR beta chain was sequenced in a study of cytomegalovirus exposure and HLA in healthy donors. V gave up 1 base and J gave up 7 bases, with 9 bases separating them. The CDR3 contains 13 residues. Germline-derived CDR1 and CDR2 are LNHDA and SQIVND (reference sequence). Use of 60 Vbeta and 13 Jbeta primers characterized the PCR. Methods used by the authors: As a later analysis found, there were approximately 80 million unique TCR beta chains, of which roughly 11 million were shared. Sequenced by immunoSEQ multiplex PCR; TCRdb stores in-frame clones only, minus some. V and J calls and clone size follow that table, whereas D and trimming were derived from the DNA. The sample holds some 89,000 clones; approximately 70% are singletons and the top ten take under 10%.

The J gene is TRBJ2-3, the V gene TRBV19, with D perhaps TRBD1 (6 bases). The sequencing input was PBMCs. The source is a man aged 60-69 years in good health and CMV-seronegative. The CDR3 reads CASSIGGGNTQYF. CDR3 coding DNA: TGTGCCAGTAGTATAGGAGGGGGAAATACGCAGTATTTT.